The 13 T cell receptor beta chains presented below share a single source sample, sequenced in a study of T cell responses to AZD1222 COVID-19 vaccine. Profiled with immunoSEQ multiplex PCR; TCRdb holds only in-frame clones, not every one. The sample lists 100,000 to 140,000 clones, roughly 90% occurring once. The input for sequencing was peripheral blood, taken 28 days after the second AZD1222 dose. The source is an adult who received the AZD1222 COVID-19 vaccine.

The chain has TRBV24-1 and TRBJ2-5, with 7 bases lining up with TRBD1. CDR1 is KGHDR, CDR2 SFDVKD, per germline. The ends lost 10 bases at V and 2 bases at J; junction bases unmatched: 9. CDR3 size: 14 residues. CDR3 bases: TGTGCCACAAGAGCCGGGACAGAGCAAGAGACCCAGTACTTC. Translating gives CATRAGTEQETQYF.

CDR3 in amino acids: CASSLRQAYNEQFF. DNA for the CDR3: TGCGCCAGCAGCTTGCGGCAGGCCTACAATGAGCAGTTCTTC. This chain joins TRBV5-1 and TRBJ2-1; D call uncertain. This CDR3 has 14 residues. V was shortened by 1 base and J by 2 bases, with 7 bases between the two germline ends. Germline-derived CDR1 and CDR2 are SGHRS and YFSETQ.

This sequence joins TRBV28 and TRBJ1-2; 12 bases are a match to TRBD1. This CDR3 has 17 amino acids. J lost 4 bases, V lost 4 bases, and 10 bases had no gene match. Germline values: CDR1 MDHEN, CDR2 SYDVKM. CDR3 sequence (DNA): TGTGCCAGCAGTTATACCCTTGGGACAGGGGGCGTCTATGGCTACACCTTC. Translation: CASSYTLGTGGVYGYTF.

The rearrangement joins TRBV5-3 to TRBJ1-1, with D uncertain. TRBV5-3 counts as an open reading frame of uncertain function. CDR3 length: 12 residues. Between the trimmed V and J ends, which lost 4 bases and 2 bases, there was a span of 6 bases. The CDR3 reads CARSQDNTEAFF. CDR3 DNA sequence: TGTGCCAGAAGCCAGGATAACACTGAAGCTTTCTTT.

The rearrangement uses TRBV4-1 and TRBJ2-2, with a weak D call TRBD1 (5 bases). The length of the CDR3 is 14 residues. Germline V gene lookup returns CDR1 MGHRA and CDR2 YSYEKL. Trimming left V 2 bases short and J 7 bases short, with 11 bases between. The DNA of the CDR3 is TGCGCCAGCAGCCAAAACCAGGGTGTCGGGGAGCTGTTTTTT. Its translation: CASSQNQGVGELFF.

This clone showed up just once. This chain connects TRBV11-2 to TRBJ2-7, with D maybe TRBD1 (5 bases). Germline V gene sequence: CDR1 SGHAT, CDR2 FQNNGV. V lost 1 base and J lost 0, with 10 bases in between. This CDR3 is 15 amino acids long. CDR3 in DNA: TGTGCCAGCAGCTTAGGTGAGGACAACTCCTACGAGCAGTACTTC. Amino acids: CASSLGEDNSYEQYF.

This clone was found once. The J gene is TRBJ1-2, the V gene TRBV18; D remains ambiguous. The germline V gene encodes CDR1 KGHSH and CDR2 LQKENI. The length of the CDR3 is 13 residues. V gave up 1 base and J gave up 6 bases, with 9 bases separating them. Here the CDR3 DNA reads TGTGCCAGCTCACCACGGGCTTTGGATGGCTACACCTTC. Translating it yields CASSPRALDGYTF.

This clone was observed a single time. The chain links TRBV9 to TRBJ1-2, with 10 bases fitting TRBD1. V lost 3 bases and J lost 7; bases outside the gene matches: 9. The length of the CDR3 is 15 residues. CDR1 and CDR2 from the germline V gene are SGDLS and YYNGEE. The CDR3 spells CASSGPGQGIGGYTF. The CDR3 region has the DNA TGTGCCAGCAGCGGACCGGGACAGGGGATCGGTGGCTACACCTTC.

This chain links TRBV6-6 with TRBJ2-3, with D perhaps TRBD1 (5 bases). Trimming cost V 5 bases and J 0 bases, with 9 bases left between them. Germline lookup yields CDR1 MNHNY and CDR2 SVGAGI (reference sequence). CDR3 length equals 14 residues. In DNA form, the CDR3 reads TGTGCCAGCAGTACAGGACCGAGCACAGATACGCAGTATTTT. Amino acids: CASSTGPSTDTQYF.

CDR3 in DNA: TGTGCCAGCAGCCCTTACGCGGGGGATGGCTACACCTTC. Protein: CASSPYAGDGYTF. This chain uses TRBV9 with TRBJ1-2; maybe TRBD1 (5 bases). The germline CDR1 and CDR2 sequences are SGDLS and YYNGEE. V was trimmed by 4 bases and J by 6 bases, leaving 13 bases between them. The CDR3 loop spans 13 amino acids.

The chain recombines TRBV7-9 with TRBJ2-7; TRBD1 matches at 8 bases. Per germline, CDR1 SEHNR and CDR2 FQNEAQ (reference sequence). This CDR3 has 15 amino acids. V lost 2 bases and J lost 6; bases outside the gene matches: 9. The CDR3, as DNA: TGTGCCAGCAGCTTAACCTTGGGACAGGAGGTCGAGCAGTACTTC. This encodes CASSLTLGQEVEQYF. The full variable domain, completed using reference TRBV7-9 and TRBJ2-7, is DTGVSQNPRHKITKRGQNVTFRCDPISEHNRLYWYRQTLGQGPEFLTYFQNEAQLEKSRLLSDRFSAERPKGSFSTLEIQRTEQGDSAMYLCASSLTLGQEVEQYFGPGTRLTVT.

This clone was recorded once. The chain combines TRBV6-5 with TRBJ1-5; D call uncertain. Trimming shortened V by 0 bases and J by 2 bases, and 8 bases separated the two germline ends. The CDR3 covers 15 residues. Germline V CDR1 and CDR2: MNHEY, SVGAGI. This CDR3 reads CASSYSGRGNQPQHF. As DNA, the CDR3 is TGTGCCAGCAGTTACTCGGGGAGAGGCAATCAGCCCCAGCATTTT.

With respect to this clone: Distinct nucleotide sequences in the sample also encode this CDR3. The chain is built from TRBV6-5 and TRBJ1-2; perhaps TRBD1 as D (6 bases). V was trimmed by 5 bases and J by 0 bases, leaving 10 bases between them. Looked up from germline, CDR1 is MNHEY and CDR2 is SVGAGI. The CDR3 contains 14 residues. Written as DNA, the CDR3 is TGTGCCAGCAGTACAGGGACTTCTAACTATGGCTACACCTTC. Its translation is CASSTGTSNYGYTF.